These 4 T cell receptor beta chains were sequenced from one sample in a study of T cells after yellow fever vaccination. A single record per CDR3 protein comes from TCRdb applying MiXCR to the 5' RACE reads. This table holds roughly 320,000 distinct CDR3 sequences, around 10% found once. The sample here was CD4+ T cells sorted from PBMCs, taken 45 days after the yellow fever booster vaccination. Receptors were obtained from a man younger than 30 who received the YFV17D yellow fever vaccine.

This clonotype occurred many times. The chain has TRBV12-3 or TRBV12-4 and TRBJ1-5; no definite D call. The CDR3 sequence is 13 residues long. The V and J ends lost 3 bases and 7 bases respectively, with 10 bases between them. CDR3 coding DNA: TGTGCCAGCAGTTTGTACAGTGAACAGCCCCAGCATTTT. This sequence encodes CASSLYSEQPQHF.

The chain has TRBV7-9 and TRBJ1-3; D gene ambiguous. The CDR3 runs to 16 residues. Germline lookup yields CDR1 SEHNR and CDR2 FQNEAQ (reference sequence). V lost 0 bases to trimming and J lost 2 bases, with 11 bases between them. CDR3 protein: CASSLAGYYAGNTIYF. CDR3 DNA sequence: TGTGCCAGCAGCTTAGCCGGGTATTACGCTGGAAACACCATATATTTT.

The V and J genes are TRBV6-1 and TRBJ1-6; D ambiguous. Germline assignment: CDR1 MNHNS and CDR2 SASEGT. V was cut by 7 bases and J by 7 bases, with 17 bases left in between. CDR3 length: 15 residues. The CDR3 DNA follows: TGTGCCAGCACCCCCGTCGGAGGACCCAATTCACCCCTCCACTTT. Its protein product is CASTPVGGPNSPLHF.

This sequence joins TRBV20-1 and TRBJ1-4, with TRBD1 as a possible D gene (5 bases). This CDR3 contains 14 residues. Germline V gene lookup returns CDR1 DFQATT and CDR2 SNEGSKA (reference sequence). The ends were cut back, 5 bases at V and 6 bases at J, with 16 bases in the middle. The CDR3 reads CSAAHRSLHEKLFF. CDR3 sequence (DNA): TGCAGTGCTGCCCACAGGAGCCTTCATGAAAAACTGTTTTTT.